A selection of T cell receptor beta chains follows, all from one sample in a study of molecular identifiers for immune sequencing clone quantification. MiXCR was run by TCRdb on the PCR reads, yielding one entry per CDR3 protein. The sample holds more than 550,000 distinct CDR3 sequences, about 25% seen once. The specimen sequenced was naive CD8+ T cells from blood, with Jurkat cell RNA spiked in. The origin of the receptors is a human donor in good health. Some libraries in this study had Jurkat cell RNA spiked in. CDR3s include the opening cysteine and the closing phenylalanine or tryptophan. The D gene is left open where the match is weak. Size values are once, few and many counts, or a class for expanded clones, and some rows have none.

many | TRBJ1-6 | . | TRBV7-2 | TGTGCCAGCAGCAAAAGGGACAACCTAGGGACACCCCTCCACTTT | CASSKRDNLGTPLHF
few | TRBJ2-1 | . | TRBV4-3 | TGCGCCAGCAGCCAAGTGGTCTACCCGGGGAATGAGCAGTTCTTC | CASSQVVYPGNEQFF
few | TRBJ2-7 | . | TRBV7-9 | TGTGCCAGCAGCGAAAGCGGTGCCGGCTCCTACGAGCAGTACTTC | CASSESGAGSYEQYF
many | TRBJ2-3 | TRBD1 | TRBV6-2/TRBV6-3 | TGTGCCAGCAGTTTCCGGGACAGGCTTAGCACAGATACGCAGTATTTT | CASSFRDRLSTDTQYF
many | TRBJ1-5 | . | TRBV2 | TGTGCCAGCAGTGAAGGAGCTTTCGGGGGTCAGCCCCAGCATTTT | CASSEGAFGGQPQHF
many | TRBJ2-7 | TRBD1 | TRBV4-1 | TGCGCCAGCAGCCATTTAGGGACAGGGTCCTACGAGCAGTACTTC | CASSHLGTGSYEQYF
many | TRBJ2-7 | . | TRBV20-1 | TGCAGTGGGGGCGCGGGAAGCTCCTACGAGCAGTACTTC | CSGGAGSSYEQYF
. | TRBJ2-1 | TRBD1 | TRBV6-2/TRBV6-3 | TGTGCCACCGCCGCGACAGGGGGTTGGAATGAGCAGTTCTTC | CATAATGGWNEQFF
few | TRBJ2-1 | . | TRBV11-2 | TGTGCCAGCAGCCCAGTTAGGATTGTCAATGAGCAGTTCTTC | CASSPVRIVNEQFF
many | TRBJ2-3 | . | TRBV6-5 | TGTGCCAGCAGTTACAGGGAGGTTGCTACGCAGTATTTT | CASSYREVATQYF
. | TRBJ1-1 | . | TRBV6-5 | TGTGCCAGCTTTACCGCACGCGGGGCCATGTCTGAAGCTTTCTTT | CASFTARGAMSEAFF
few | TRBJ1-6 | . | TRBV3-1 | TGTGCCAGCAGCCAAGTTTACATGGGCTATAATTCACCCCTCCACTTT | CASSQVYMGYNSPLHF
. | TRBJ2-6 | . | TRBV6-5 | TGTGCCGGCAGTTCACAGGTATCTGGGGCCAACGTCCTGACTTTC | CAGSSQVSGANVLTF
many | TRBJ2-7 | . | TRBV5-1 | TGCGCCAGCAGTCAGACAGGCCCCTACGAGCAGTACTTC | CASSQTGPYEQYF
few | TRBJ2-1 | TRBD2 | TRBV7-9 | TGTGCCAGCAGCCCTACTACTAGCGGGGGACCTCGCTACAATGAGCAGTTCTTC | CASSPTTSGGPRYNEQFF
. | TRBJ1-1 | . | TRBV7-8 | TGTGCCAGCAGTAAAACAGTGGATAGAGAGAACACTGAAGCTTTCTTT | CASSKTVDRENTEAFF
many | TRBJ2-7 | . | TRBV7-9 | TGTGCCAGCAGCCCGAGGGGGGTTCCCTACGAGCAGTACTTC | CASSPRGVPYEQYF
many | TRBJ1-6 | . | TRBV7-9 | TGTGCCAGCAGAGCCCGGGACCTACGATCGGATTCACCCCTCCACTTT | CASRARDLRSDSPLHF
. | TRBJ2-1 | TRBD2 | TRBV5-1 | TGCGCCAGCAGCCCCCTCGGGGGAGCGGGAGAGGGCAATGGGCAGTTCTTC | CASSPLGGAGEGNGQFF
many | TRBJ1-5 | . | TRBV14 | TGTGCCAGCAGCCACTCGGTAGGGCCCAATCAGCCCCAGCATTTT | CASSHSVGPNQPQHF
many | TRBJ2-7 | . | TRBV7-2 | TGTGCCAGCAGCTTACAGGAAAGGCACGAGCAGTACTTC | CASSLQERHEQYF
many | TRBJ2-1 | TRBD2 | TRBV7-2 | TGTGCCAGCAGCTTTAGCGGGGGGGCCGAGGGGTTC | CASSFSGGAEGF
many | TRBJ1-5 | TRBD1 | TRBV19 | TGTGCCAGTAGTATAGGGGACAGGGGGCAAGGTCAGCCCCAGCATTTT | CASSIGDRGQGQPQHF
. | TRBJ1-2 | TRBD1 | TRBV30 | TGTGCCTGGATGAAGGACAGGGTGAATGGCTACACCTTC | CAWMKDRVNGYTF
many | TRBJ2-1 | . | TRBV3-1 | TGTGCCAGCAGCCAAGCGGGGGGCCCCCAGAGTGAGCAGTTCTTC | CASSQAGGPQSEQFF
. | TRBJ1-2 | . | TRBV30 | TGTGCCTGGAGCCCGGGGTCGGGGTTCTACACCTTC | CAWSPGSGFYTF
few | TRBJ2-2 | . | TRBV7-9 | TGTGCCAGCAGCTTAGTCGCAGGGGTCACCGGGGAGCTGTTTTTT | CASSLVAGVTGELFF
. | TRBJ2-7 | TRBD1 | TRBV18 | TGTGCCAGCTCACCACCGCGGGACAGGGGGTTCTCCCACGAGCAGTACTTC | CASSPPRDRGFSHEQYF
. | TRBJ2-7 | . | TRBV5-3 | TGTGCCAGCAGCTTGCAGGGGTCGGGCAACGAGCAGTACTTC | CASSLQGSGNEQYF
. | TRBJ2-7 | . | TRBV19 | TGTGCCAGTGGTCCTCAATCCGGGGCCTCCTACGAGCAGTACTTC | CASGPQSGASYEQYF
. | TRBJ2-1 | . | TRBV6-6 | TGTGCCAGCAGCCAGGAGTACTACAATGAGCAGTTCTTC | CASSQEYYNEQFF
. | TRBJ2-3 | . | TRBV7-9 | TGTGCCAGCAACCCACCCGGGGGCTACACAGATACGCAGTATTTT | CASNPPGGYTDTQYF
. | TRBJ1-1 | TRBD1 | TRBV25-1 | TGTGCCAGCAGGGCAGGGGGATCGAACACTGAAGCTTTCTTT | CASRAGGSNTEAFF
. | TRBJ2-7 | . | TRBV19 | TGTGCCAGTAGTTTCCGCACCCTAGGCGACGAGCAGTACTTC | CASSFRTLGDEQYF
. | TRBJ1-1 | . | TRBV9 | TGTGCCAGCAGCGCGGAGGGGTGGGCGGAAGCTTTCTTT | CASSAEGWAEAFF
. | TRBJ1-1 | . | TRBV3-1 | TGTGCCAGCAGCCAAGAAGGTGGGGCAGGGGAGACAGGGAACACTGAAGCTTTCTTT | CASSQEGGAGETGNTEAFF
many | TRBJ1-5 | . | TRBV7-9 | TGTGCCAGCAGCCCGCCGGGTACTCAGCCCCAGCATTTT | CASSPPGTQPQHF
. | TRBJ2-5 | TRBD2 | TRBV27 | TGTGCCAGCAGAACAACTAGCGGGGGATTCCAAGAGACCCAGTACTTC | CASRTTSGGFQETQYF
. | TRBJ2-7 | . | TRBV11-2 | TGTGCCAGCAGCCCTGGGGACTTGCTTTACTTC | CASSPGDLLYF
. | TRBJ1-2 | . | TRBV5-3 | TGTGCCAGCAGCTTGGATTCAGGAAACTTTGGCTACACCTTC | CASSLDSGNFGYTF
. | TRBJ2-2 | . | TRBV5-6 | TGTGCCAGCGAAGGTTCCGGGGAGCTGTTTTTT | CASEGSGELFF
many | TRBJ2-7 | . | TRBV20-1 | TGCAGTGCTATTTACAGGGATTCCTACGAGCAGTACTTC | CSAIYRDSYEQYF
many | TRBJ2-5 | . | TRBV4-1 | TGCGCCAGCAGACCCTCCGAGGCAGAGACCCAGTACTTC | CASRPSEAETQYF